What follows is one T cell receptor beta chain and its context. The data were obtained in a study of T cells expressing NK-cell markers. The CDR3 contains 18 residues. Per germline, CDR1 KGHDR and CDR2 SFDVKD. As the method of synthesis, 5'RACE template switching with UMIs yielded TCR beta cDNA. TCRdb derives one entry per CDR3 protein from the 5' RACE reads, leaving out DNA. The ten most abundant clones cover around 0.42% of a sample with around 280,000 distinct CDR3 sequences. The sequence was obtained from a young man in good health. The chain employs TRBV24-1 and TRBJ2-3; TCRdb lists TRBD2, though no DNA is available to test this call. Sequenced sample: blood T cells: a sorted CD56 or NKG2C T cell subset, CD4+ or CD8+ T cells, or bulk PBMC T cells (not recorded which). This chain's CDR3 is CATSESRLAGGSTDTQYF.